This T cell receptor (beta chain) was profiled in a study of Ad26.COV2.S vaccination and SARS-CoV-2 variants. Study conclusions and caveats: Following vaccination, spike-specific CD8+ and CD4+ T cell responses reportedly exhibited substantial breadth. Analyses that measured TCR breadth and depth may have underestimated total T cell responses. Placebo recipients showed lower spike-specific TCR breadth than vaccinees. Placebo recipients and vaccine recipients were similar in non-spike TCR breadth.

For this clone: The antigen is undetermined.

The germline V gene has CDR1 MNHEY and CDR2 SVGEGT. The CDR3 sequence is 15 residues long. V lost 5 bases, J lost 5 bases, and 10 bases stayed unmatched. Here immunoSEQ multiplex PCR was the method, and the copy in TCRdb shows in-frame clones only, minus some. The sample includes fewer than 100,000 clones, less than 85% of them seen just once. Sample: peripheral blood, taken after recovery from COVID-19. The V gene is TRBV6-2 or TRBV6-3, the J gene TRBJ2-7; TRBD2 aligns across 9 bases. The sequence was obtained from a human donor who had recovered from COVID-19. The CDR3 protein is CASSRRAGGPNEQYF. The CDR3 DNA follows: TGTGCCAGCAGTCGCCGTGCGGGAGGGCCCAACGAGCAGTACTTC.